Below are 14 T cell receptor beta chains sequenced from a single sample in a study of technical replicates of blood from several donors. Using immunoSEQ multiplex PCR, the repertoire was profiled, and TCRdb retains in-frame clones only, with some absent. Counted here are about 12,000 clones, about 95% occurring once; the ten biggest clones make up less than 7%. Sequencing was carried out using PBMCs. All receptors come from a human donor in good health.

This clone has a single count. The J gene is TRBJ2-1, the V gene TRBV7-9, with 10 nucleotides matching TRBD2. With 5 bases clipped from V and 8 bases from J, the junction kept 9 bases outside the gene matches. Germline lookup yields CDR1 SEHNR and CDR2 FQNEAQ (reference sequence). The CDR3 contains 15 residues. CDR3 amino acids: CASSPKGLAGDEQFF. The CDR3, as DNA: TGTGCCAGCAGCCCGAAAGGGCTAGCGGGAGATGAGCAGTTCTTC.

The genes are TRBV6-4 and TRBJ2-3, with 8 nucleotides matching TRBD1. Germline CDR1 MRHNA, CDR2 SNTAGT. V lost 7 bases, J lost 2 bases, and 5 bases stayed unmatched. CDR3 size: 14 residues. The CDR3 DNA follows: TGTGCCAGCACACCGGGACAGGACACAGATACGCAGTATTTT. Its protein is CASTPGQDTDTQYF.

This chain connects TRBV7-9 to TRBJ2-3; the D is unclear. V was pared by 2 bases and J by 2 bases, with 8 bases between. Germline-derived CDR1 and CDR2 are SEHNR and FQNEAQ (reference sequence). The CDR3 has 14 amino acids. This CDR3 is CASSLLPVTDTQYF. The CDR3 DNA sequence: TGTGCCAGCAGCTTACTCCCAGTCACAGATACGCAGTATTTT.

This rearrangement joins TRBV14 to TRBJ2-1; no firm D call. This CDR3 is 13 amino acids long. Germline values: CDR1 SGHDN, CDR2 FVKESK. V shed 1 base and J shed 2 bases, with 3 bases lying between them. The DNA of the CDR3 is TGTGCCAGCAGCCAAGTCGCCTACAATGAGCAGTTCTTC. Amino acids: CASSQVAYNEQFF. Supplemented by reference TRBV14 and TRBJ2-1, the full variable domain reads EAGVTQFPSHSVIEKGQTVTLRCDPISGHDNLYWYRRVMGKEIKFLLHFVKESKQDESGMPNNRFLAERTGGTYSTLKVQPAELEDSGVYFCASSQVAYNEQFFGPGTRLTVL.

The chain employs TRBV18 and TRBJ2-1; tentative D call: TRBD2 (5 bases). Trimming shortened V by 6 bases and J by 9 bases, and 12 bases separated the two germline ends. The CDR3 has 12 amino acids. Germline CDR1 is KGHSH and CDR2 is LQKENI. The CDR3 sequence: CASSGSEGEQFF. The CDR3 DNA sequence: TGTGCCAGCTCGGGGTCCGAGGGTGAGCAGTTCTTC.

The V call is TRBV19, the J call TRBJ1-1; D is unresolved. Trimming pared 2 bases from V and 4 bases from J, leaving 8 bases between. The germline V gene has CDR1 LNHDA and CDR2 SQIVND (reference sequence). This CDR3 has 13 amino acids. CDR3 sequence (DNA): TGTGCCAGTAGTATAACCGGGGTCACTGAAGCTTTCTTT. As protein: CASSITGVTEAFF.

The chain uses TRBV5-4 and TRBJ1-2; D is unclear. Trimming stripped 3 bases from V and 4 bases from J, with 13 bases between. The germline gives CDR1 SGHNT, CDR2 YYREEE (reference sequence). The CDR3 covers 14 residues. The CDR3 loop is CASSWSTSSYGYTF. The CDR3 nucleotides are TGTGCCAGCAGCTGGTCAACGTCTAGCTATGGCTACACCTTC.

The J gene is TRBJ2-5, the V gene TRBV7-6; 10 nucleotides agree with TRBD2. The CDR3 spans 15 residues. After removal of 5 bases from V and 4 bases from J, the junction contained 7 bases not matched to a gene. Germline CDR1 and CDR2: SGHVS and FNYEAQ. CDR3 sequence (DNA): TGTGCCAGCAGCCTGGGACTAGCGTTATCAGAGACCCAGTACTTC. As protein: CASSLGLALSETQYF.

CDR3 residues: CASSASRGPWGGGDSYEQYF. The CDR3 DNA reads TGTGCCAGCAGCGCTAGCCGGGGACCTTGGGGGGGAGGGGATTCCTACGAGCAGTACTTC. V gene TRBV7-8 combines with J gene TRBJ2-7; 7 bases are shared with TRBD2. The CDR3 runs to 20 residues. V lost 5 bases and J lost 1; bases outside the gene matches: 23. CDR1 is SGHVS and CDR2 is FQNEAQ in the germline V gene.

The CDR3 loop is CASSVPPLCPYSNQPQHF. CDR3 coding DNA: TGTGCCAGCAGCGTACCCCCCCTCTGCCCCTATAGCAATCAGCCCCAGCATTTT. V gene TRBV9 combines with J gene TRBJ1-5; D is unclear. This CDR3 is 18 amino acids long. Trimming shortened V by 1 base and J by 0 bases, and 17 bases separated the two germline ends. CDR1 is SGDLS and CDR2 is YYNGEE in the germline V gene. The whole variable domain, filled in from reference TRBV9 and TRBJ1-5, reads DSGVTQTPKHLITATGQRVTLRCSPRSGDLSVYWYQQSLDQGLQFLIQYYNGEERAKGNILERFSAQQFPDLHSELNLSSLELGDSALYFCASSVPPLCPYSNQPQHFGDGTRLSIL.

The chain is built from TRBV28 and TRBJ2-5, with TRBD2 as a possible D gene (5 bases). There are 13 residues in the CDR3. V lost 5 bases, J lost 7 bases, and 14 bases lay in between. Looked up from germline, CDR1 is MDHEN and CDR2 is SYDVKM. DNA for the CDR3: TGTGCCAGCAGTATGGCGGGTTTGTGGACCCAGTACTTC. This gives the protein CASSMAGLWTQYF. The whole variable domain, remainder taken from reference TRBV28 and TRBJ2-5, is DVKVTQSSRYLVKRTGEKVFLECVQDMDHENMFWYRQDPGLGLRLIYFSYDVKMKEKGDIPEGYSVSREKKERFSLILESASTNQTSMYLCASSMAGLWTQYFGPGTRLLVL.

This clone was found once. This chain links TRBV11-2 with TRBJ2-3, with 10 bases lining up with TRBD1. The junction had 10 bases not matched to a gene; V was cut back by 5 bases and J by 2 bases. This CDR3 spans 17 amino acids. Germline lookup yields CDR1 SGHAT and CDR2 FQNNGV. The CDR3 loop is CASSLVGGTGDTDTQYF. The CDR3 nucleotides are TGTGCCAGCAGCCTCGTGGGGGGGACAGGGGACACAGATACGCAGTATTTT.

This chain joins TRBV27 and TRBJ2-7; 8 nucleotides line up with TRBD1. The trim removed 5 bases at V and 6 bases at J, leaving 6 bases unmatched. Germline CDR1 MNHEY, CDR2 SMNVEV (reference sequence). The CDR3 loop spans 13 amino acids. CDR3 sequence: CASSPTGAGEQYF. The CDR3 nucleotides are TGTGCCAGCAGTCCGACAGGGGCTGGCGAGCAGTACTTC.

This chain joins TRBV30 and TRBJ2-7, with D possibly TRBD2 on 5 matching bases. V was trimmed by 2 bases and J by 1 base, leaving 12 bases between them. The CDR3 has 14 amino acids. CDR1 and CDR2 (germline): GTSNPN, SVGIG (reference sequence). CDR3: CAWSWGEGSYEQYF. CDR3 nucleotides: TGTGCCTGGAGTTGGGGAGAAGGGTCCTACGAGCAGTACTTC.